The rows below give T cell receptor beta chains drawn from one sample of a study of blood T cell repertoires in COVID-19. Measured with immunoSEQ multiplex PCR; TCRdb has only the in-frame clones, and not every one. The sample contains 97,000 or so clones, more than 75% of which appear only once. Sequencing used peripheral blood. The receptors come from a man aged 55 to 69 with active or convalescent COVID-19. The CDR3 runs from the conserved cysteine through the conserved F or W. D genes are given only for firm matches. Some rows have no size entry. The others give once, few or many, or a class for an expanded clone.

j_gene | d_gene | abundance | v_gene | CDR3nt | CDR3aa
TRBJ2-2 | TRBD2 | - | TRBV6-4 | TGTGCCAGCAAAGGGACTAGCGGGGCGAACACCGGGGAGCTGTTTTTT | CASKGTSGANTGELFF
TRBJ2-5 | - | - | TRBV5-1 | TGCGCCAGCAGCTTGGGTCGGGAAATCGGGGAGACCCAGTACTTC | CASSLGREIGETQYF
TRBJ1-5 | - | - | TRBV19 | TGTGCCAGTAGTATGAGGGAGAATCAGCCCCAGCATTTT | CASSMRENQPQHF
TRBJ2-7 | TRBD2 | once | TRBV9 | TGTGCCAGCAGCCCTAACCCCCAGAGCGGGAGAAGACAGAACGAGCAGTACTTC | CASSPNPQSGRRQNEQYF
TRBJ1-2 | TRBD1 | few | TRBV19 | TGTGCCAGTAGAACCGGGACAGGGGATGGCTACACCTTC | CASRTGTGDGYTF
TRBJ1-1 | - | - | TRBV4-1 | TGCGCCAGCAGCCAGAGGAGGCAAGGTGTGGCTGAAGCTTTCTTT | CASSQRRQGVAEAFF
TRBJ2-7 | - | few | TRBV5-6 | TGTGCCAGCAGCTCAGTTGACTGGAGTAGCTCCTACGAGCAGTACTTC | CASSSVDWSSSYEQYF
TRBJ2-1 | - | - | TRBV5-1 | TGCGCCAGCATGGGGAGGCCCTCCTACAATGAGCAGTTCTTC | CASMGRPSYNEQFF
TRBJ1-2 | TRBD1 | - | TRBV6-2/TRBV6-3 | TGTGCCAGCAGTTCCAGGACAGGGAAGGGCTACACCTTC | CASSSRTGKGYTF
TRBJ1-6 | - | - | TRBV7-8 | TGTGCCAGCAGCCCCGACAGGTCCAATTCACCCCTCCACTTT | CASSPDRSNSPLHF
TRBJ1-6 | - | - | TRBV27 | TGTGCCAGCAGTACTCAACAGGGTAGCTCCTATAATTCACCCCTCCACTTT | CASSTQQGSSYNSPLHF
TRBJ2-7 | TRBD2 | - | TRBV12-3/TRBV12-4 | TGTGCCAGCAGCTTGCGGGAGGAGAGCGAGCAGTACTTC | CASSLREESEQYF